This entry features one T cell receptor beta chain sequence. Method: immunoSEQ multiplex PCR; TCRdb's copy keeps in-frame clones and lacks some. Here the sample spans 75,000 to 95,000 clones, less than 95% being singletons. The source of the sample is a study of T cell changes during pregnancy in multiple sclerosis. The length of the CDR3 is 16 residues. Germline trimming cut 1 base from V and 4 bases from J; bases unmatched to any gene: 8. Germline CDR1 is SGHVS and CDR2 is FQNEAQ. Sequencing was performed on peripheral blood, taken before pregnancy. This clonotype originated in a female donor with multiple sclerosis, enrolled in a pregnancy study. The genes are TRBV7-8 and TRBJ1-2, with TRBD1 matching over 8 bases. DNA for the CDR3: TGTGCCAGCAGCTTAGGTTCAGGGGGCCTCTTCTATGGCTACACCTTC. Its protein is CASSLGSGGLFYGYTF.